This T cell receptor (beta chain) was sequenced during a study of vaccination and CD4 T cells after COVID-19. This sample's treatment: approximately 9-day PBMC culture with coronavirus spike peptide pools or control peptides (ViraFEST assay). From the approximately ten-day cultures, CD4+ T cells were isolated by negative selection. A word on this clonotype: The antigen remains undetermined.

Germline loops: CDR1 SGHTA, CDR2 FQGNSA. The V gene end was trimmed by 2 bases and the J gene end by 7 bases; junction bases not matched to a gene: 8. The length of the CDR3 is 15 residues. An Oncomine TCR Beta short-read assay was used to sequence the DNA from cultured CD4+ T cells. MiXCR, applied by TCRdb to the PCR reads, yields one record per CDR3 protein. This sample has about 20,000 distinct CDR3 sequences, with roughly 51% found just once. The TCR was taken from a human donor who had recovered from COVID-19. Specimen: CD4+ T cells from blood, cultured in vitro. This chain connects TRBV7-2 to TRBJ2-1; 7 bases map to TRBD2. The CDR3 here is CASSLSGGWGNEQFF. In DNA form, the CDR3 reads TGTGCCAGCAGCTTATCCGGGGGGTGGGGGAATGAGCAGTTCTTC.